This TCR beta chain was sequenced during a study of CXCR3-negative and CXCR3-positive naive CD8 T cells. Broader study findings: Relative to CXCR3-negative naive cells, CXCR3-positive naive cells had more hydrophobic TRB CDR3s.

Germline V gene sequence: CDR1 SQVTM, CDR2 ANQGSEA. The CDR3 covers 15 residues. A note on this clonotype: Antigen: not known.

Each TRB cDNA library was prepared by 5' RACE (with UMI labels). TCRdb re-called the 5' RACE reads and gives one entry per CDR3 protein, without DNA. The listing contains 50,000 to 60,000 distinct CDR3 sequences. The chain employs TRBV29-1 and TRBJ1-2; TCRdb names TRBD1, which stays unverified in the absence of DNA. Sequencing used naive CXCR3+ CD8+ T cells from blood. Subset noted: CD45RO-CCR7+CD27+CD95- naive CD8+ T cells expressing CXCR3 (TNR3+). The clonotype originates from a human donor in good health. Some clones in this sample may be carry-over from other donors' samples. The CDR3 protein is CSVDLGDAEPDGYTF.